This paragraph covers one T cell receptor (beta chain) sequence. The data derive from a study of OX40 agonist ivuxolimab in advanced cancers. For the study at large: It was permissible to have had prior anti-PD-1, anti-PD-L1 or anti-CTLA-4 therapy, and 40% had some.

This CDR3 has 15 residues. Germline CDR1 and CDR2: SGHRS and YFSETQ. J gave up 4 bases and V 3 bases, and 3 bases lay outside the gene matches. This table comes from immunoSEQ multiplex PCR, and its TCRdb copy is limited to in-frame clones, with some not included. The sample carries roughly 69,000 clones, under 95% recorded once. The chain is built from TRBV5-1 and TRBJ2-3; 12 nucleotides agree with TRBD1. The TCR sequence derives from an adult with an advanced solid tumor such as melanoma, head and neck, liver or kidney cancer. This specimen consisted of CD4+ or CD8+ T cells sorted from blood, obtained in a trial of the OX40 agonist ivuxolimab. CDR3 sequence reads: CASSWDRGPADTQYF. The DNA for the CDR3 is TGCGCCAGCAGCTGGGACAGGGGGCCAGCAGATACGCAGTATTTT.